This T cell receptor beta chain stems from a study of blood T cells in healthy people across ages. Sample-barcoded 5' priming and a J-beta primer mix drove a second PCR of roughly 6 to 12 cycles. A single record per CDR3 protein comes from TCRdb applying MiXCR to the 5' RACE reads. The repertoire includes about 970,000 distinct CDR3 sequences, about 53% of them detected once, and over 20% sits in the top ten. Points on this clonotype: One end of the junction is discordant with germline, which a read error may explain.

The sample taken for sequencing was blood. The source of this sequence is a woman aged 60-70 years in good health.

The CDR3 coding sequence is TGCAGTGCTACAGCCAGAATACAGGGTTCCTCCGAGCAGTACTTC. Its translation is CSATARIQGSSEQYF. The rearrangement joins TRBV20-1 to TRBJ2-7, with D perhaps matching TRBD1 (6 bases). Germline V gives CDR1 DFQATT, CDR2 SNEGSKA (reference sequence). The CDR3 is 15 amino acids.